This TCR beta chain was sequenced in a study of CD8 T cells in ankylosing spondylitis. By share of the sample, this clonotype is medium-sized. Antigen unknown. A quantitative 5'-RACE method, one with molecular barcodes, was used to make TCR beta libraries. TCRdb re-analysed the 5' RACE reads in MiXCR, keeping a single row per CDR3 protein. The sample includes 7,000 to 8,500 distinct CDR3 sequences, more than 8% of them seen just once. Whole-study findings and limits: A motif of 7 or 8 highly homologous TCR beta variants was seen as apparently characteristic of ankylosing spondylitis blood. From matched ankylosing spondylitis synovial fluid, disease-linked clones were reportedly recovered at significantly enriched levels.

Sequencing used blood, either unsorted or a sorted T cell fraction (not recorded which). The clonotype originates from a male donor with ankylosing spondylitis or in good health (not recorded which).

The CDR3 loop reads CASSVAGATDTQYF. The CDR3 DNA follows: TGTGCCAGCAGCGTAGCGGGAGCCACAGATACGCAGTATTTT. The chain uses TRBV9 and TRBJ2-3; a weak D match, TRBD2 (6 bases). The V end was cut by 0 bases, the J end by 2 bases, with 7 bases between. Germline V CDR1 and CDR2: SGDLS, YYNGEE. The CDR3 is 14 amino acids.